One and the same sample provided the 12 T cell receptor beta chains below, sequenced in a study of radiation and T cells in renal cell carcinoma. Treatment described: 15 Gy SBRT to primary tumor, nephrectomy 4 weeks later. The repertoire was sequenced with immunoSEQ multiplex PCR; TCRdb's copy has only in-frame clones and lacks some. The sample includes around 21,000 clones, 40% to 55% of them seen just once. The sample here was tumor tissue, taken from a patient whose treatment included radiotherapy and nephrectomy. All receptors derive from a woman between 50 and 59 years old with renal cell carcinoma.

This clone was detected many times. The CDR3 is CASSIMVTQETQYF. CDR3 nucleotide sequence: TGTGCCAGTAGTATTATGGTGACACAAGAGACCCAGTACTTC. The rearrangement uses TRBV19 and TRBJ2-5; D is ambiguous. The CDR3 runs 14 residues. Germline CDR1 is LNHDA and CDR2 is SQIVND (reference sequence). Between the trimmed V and J ends, which lost 3 bases and 2 bases, there was a span of 10 bases. Looking up the rest from reference TRBV19 and TRBJ2-5 gives the full variable domain: DGGITQSPKYLFRKEGQNVTLSCEQNLNHDAMYWYRQDPGQGLRLIYYSQIVNDFQKGDIAEGYSVSREKKESFPLTVTSAQKNPTAFYLCASSIMVTQETQYFGPGTRLLVL.

The gene calls are TRBV7-9 and TRBJ1-6, with 9 bases that match TRBD1. This CDR3 has 14 amino acids. The junction had 4 bases not matched to a gene; V was cut back by 2 bases and J by 11 bases. Germline CDR1 SEHNR, CDR2 FQNEAQ (reference sequence). The CDR3, as DNA: TGTGCCAGCAGCTTACGACAGGGGGAGGCACCCCTCCACTTT. This codes for CASSLRQGEAPLHF.

A note on this clone: A read error is possible here, since a much larger clone lies one base away. This sequence joins TRBV9 and TRBJ2-3, with 9 bases fitting TRBD1. Germline CDR1 and CDR2: SGDLS and YYNGEE. This CDR3 has 14 residues. The J segment lost 1 base and the V segment lost 5 bases, leaving 2 bases of the junction unmatched. Here the CDR3 reads CASSRTGGTDTQYF. The CDR3, as DNA: TGTGCCAGCAGTAGGACAGGGGGCACAGATACGCAGTATTTT.

This clone was seen a handful of times. V usage is TRBV4-3 and J usage is TRBJ2-7; D is unresolved. This CDR3 is built from 15 residues. Trimming stripped 3 bases from V and 5 bases from J, with 17 bases between. CDR1 is LGHNA, CDR2 YSLEER, per germline. The CDR3 DNA is TGCGCCAGCAGCCACCCGGGCCTTAGGACCGACGAGCAGTACTTC. It codes for CASSHPGLRTDEQYF.

The rearrangement uses TRBV11-2 and TRBJ1-1, with D maybe TRBD1 (6 bases). The V and J ends lost 2 bases and 7 bases respectively, with 20 bases between them. Germline CDR1 and CDR2: SGHAT and FQNNGV. This CDR3 has 16 amino acids. CDR3: CASSLRIGGGLLEAFF. The DNA for the CDR3 is TGTGCCAGCAGCTTAAGGATAGGGGGAGGGTTGCTTGAAGCTTTCTTT.

The chain links TRBV19 to TRBJ2-2, with D possibly matching TRBD2 (6 bases). The CDR3 loop spans 13 amino acids. From germline, CDR1 is LNHDA and CDR2 SQIVND (reference sequence). Trimming removed 3 bases from V and 5 bases from J, with 7 bases in between. The CDR3 here is CASSMGGTGELFF. CDR3 coding DNA: TGTGCCAGTAGTATGGGGGGAACCGGGGAGCTGTTTTTT.

This clone was found a few times. The chain combines TRBV6-1 with TRBJ2-7; D tentatively reads TRBD1 or TRBD2 (5 bases each). The CDR3 is 11 amino acids. V lost 6 bases to trimming and J lost 6 bases, with 9 bases between them. CDR1 is MNHNS, CDR2 SASEGT, per germline. This chain's CDR3 is CASSEGPEQYF. The CDR3 DNA reads as TGTGCCAGCAGCGAGGGGCCCGAGCAGTACTTC.

This clone is labeled as medium-sized. The chain uses TRBV7-9 and TRBJ1-3; D is unclear. Trimming removed 4 bases from V and 7 bases from J, with 8 bases in between. Germline CDR1 is SEHNR and CDR2 is FQNEAQ (reference sequence). The CDR3 contains 12 residues. CDR3 in amino acids: CASSSLGNTIYF. The CDR3 region has the DNA TGTGCCAGCAGCTCCCTTGGTAACACCATATATTTT. The complete variable domain, with remaining parts taken from reference TRBV7-9 and TRBJ1-3, reads DTGVSQNPRHKITKRGQNVTFRCDPISEHNRLYWYRQTLGQGPEFLTYFQNEAQLEKSRLLSDRFSAERPKGSFSTLEIQRTEQGDSAMYLCASSSLGNTIYFGEGSWLTVV.

The chain employs TRBV11-2 and TRBJ1-1; D possibly corresponds to TRBD1 (6 bases). CDR1 and CDR2 from the germline V gene are SGHAT and FQNNGV. The CDR3 is 13 residues long. Trimming took off 8 bases at V and 1 base at J, with 11 bases between the two ends. CDR3 sequence: CASERTANTEAFF. The DNA of the CDR3 is TGTGCCAGCGAGAGGACAGCGAACACTGAAGCTTTCTTT.

In this sample, this clone turned up a few times. This chain connects TRBV6-5 to TRBJ2-7; D possibly uses TRBD1 or TRBD2 (5 bases each). The germline gives CDR1 MNHEY, CDR2 SVGAGI. V gave up 5 bases and J gave up 4 bases, with 18 bases separating them. This CDR3 has 15 residues. CDR3: CASSLGPYGDYEQYF. As DNA, the CDR3 is TGTGCCAGCAGTCTGGGACCCTATGGGGATTACGAGCAGTACTTC.

This clone was detected many times. V is TRBV27 and J is TRBJ2-7; the match to TRBD1 covers 10 bases. The V gene end was trimmed by 9 bases and the J gene end by 3 bases; junction bases not matched to a gene: 5. Germline CDR1 reads MNHEY; CDR2 reads SMNVEV (reference sequence). The CDR3 has 13 amino acids. CDR3 protein: CASSGTGVYEQYF. The CDR3 bases are TGTGCCAGTTCCGGGACAGGGGTCTACGAGCAGTACTTC.

This sequence joins TRBV2 and TRBJ2-2; possibly TRBD1 or TRBD2 for D (6 bases each). V was cut by 8 bases and J by 4 bases, with 20 bases left in between. CDR1 and CDR2 (germline): SNHLY, FYNNEI. The CDR3 runs to 16 residues. CDR3 amino acids: CASRSGGAVGTGELFF. In nucleotides, the CDR3 is TGTGCCAGCCGCTCCGGGGGCGCCGTGGGCACCGGGGAGCTGTTTTTT.